Listed here are 2 T cell receptor beta chains from one sample, sequenced in a study of Ad26.COV2.S vaccination and SARS-CoV-2 variants. Profiled with immunoSEQ multiplex PCR; TCRdb holds only in-frame clones, not every one. The sample yields around 450,000 clones, roughly 89% seen once. Sample treatment: some 19 received Ad26.COV2.S at low or high dose, single or two shots; a few received placebo; per-sample allocation not given. Specimen acquisition occurred on day 63 following the initial vaccine or placebo injection. The material sequenced was peripheral blood, taken in a trial of Ad26.COV2.S vaccine versus placebo. The origin of the receptors is a person between 18 and 65 years old who received the Ad26.COV2.S COVID-19 vaccine or a placebo.

V usage is TRBV27 and J usage is TRBJ1-2, with TRBD1 matching over 7 bases. V lost 3 bases and J lost 6; bases outside the gene matches: 4. The CDR3 has 13 residues. Germline values: CDR1 MNHEY, CDR2 SMNVEV (reference sequence). CDR3 residues: CASSLGQGDGYTF. CDR3 coding DNA: TGTGCCAGCAGTTTGGGCCAGGGGGATGGCTACACCTTC.

As regards this clone: Within the sample, other DNA sequences also encode this same CDR3. The rearrangement joins TRBV7-9 to TRBJ2-3, with a tentative D call TRBD2 (6 bases). The CDR3 runs 15 residues. Per the germline V gene, CDR1 is SEHNR and CDR2 is FQNEAQ (reference sequence). V was shortened by 8 bases and J by 0 bases, with 15 bases between the two germline ends. For the CDR3, the DNA is TGTGCCAGCTCGCCTCCGGGGGTGAGCACAGATACGCAGTATTTT. Protein: CASSPPGVSTDTQYF.